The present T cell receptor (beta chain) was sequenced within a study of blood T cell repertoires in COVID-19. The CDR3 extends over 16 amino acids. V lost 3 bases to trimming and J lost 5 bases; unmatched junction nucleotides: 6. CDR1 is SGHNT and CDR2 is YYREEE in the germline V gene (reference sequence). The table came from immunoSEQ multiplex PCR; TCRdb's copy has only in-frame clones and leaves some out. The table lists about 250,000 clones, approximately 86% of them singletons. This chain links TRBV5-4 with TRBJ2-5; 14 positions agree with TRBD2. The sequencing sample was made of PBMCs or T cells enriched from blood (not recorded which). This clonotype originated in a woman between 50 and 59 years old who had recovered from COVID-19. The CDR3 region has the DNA TGTGCCAGCAGCTCCGGGACTAGCGGGAGTCGGGAGACCCAGTACTTC. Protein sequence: CASSSGTSGSRETQYF.